Below are 32 T cell receptor beta chains sequenced from a single sample in a study of control samples from healthy donors and cancer patients. Assay: immunoSEQ multiplex PCR; the TCRdb copy retains only in-frame clones and omits some. The table records approximately 69,000 clones, roughly 90% of them present only once. Material: PBMCs. Receptors originate from a man in his sixties with colorectal cancer.

This chain uses TRBV30 with TRBJ2-5, with 8 bases that match TRBD2. From germline, CDR1 is GTSNPN and CDR2 SVGIG (reference sequence). The CDR3 sequence is 14 residues long. V trimming: 1 base; J trimming: 5 bases; junction bases outside the gene matches: 6. The CDR3 bases are TGTGCCTGGAGTGCACAGCGGGGGTTGGAGACCCAGTACTTC. Its translation is CAWSAQRGLETQYF.

With respect to this clone: At the DNA level, this CDR3 is encoded by other sequences in the same sample as well. V gene TRBV7-3 combines with J gene TRBJ2-1; the D is unclear. CDR1 and CDR2 from the germline V gene are SGHTA and FQGTGA. Trimming removed 2 bases from V and 7 bases from J, with 3 bases in between. This CDR3 contains 11 residues. The CDR3 nucleotides read TGTGCCAGCAGCTTAGGTAATGAGCAGTTCTTC. This sequence encodes CASSLGNEQFF.

The chain carries TRBV19 and TRBJ1-4, with D possibly being TRBD1 (6 bases). Germline V CDR1 and CDR2: LNHDA, SQIVND (reference sequence). Between the trimmed V and J ends, which lost 7 bases and 7 bases, there was a span of 16 bases. The CDR3 consists of 14 residues. For the CDR3, the DNA is TGTGCCAGTAACGACCCGGGACAAAGTGAAAAACTGTTTTTT. It is translated as CASNDPGQSEKLFF.

The chain recombines TRBV9 with TRBJ2-7; D may be TRBD1 (5 bases). This CDR3 is built from 13 residues. Trimming removed 4 bases from V and 2 bases from J, with 10 bases in between. Germline V gene data show CDR1 as SGDLS and CDR2 as YYNGEE. The DNA of the CDR3 is TGTGCCAGCAGCCCAGGGCCTACCTACGAGCAGTACTTC. As protein: CASSPGPTYEQYF.

This chain joins TRBV4-2 and TRBJ2-1; 12 bases are a match to TRBD2. Germline V gene data show CDR1 as LGHNA and CDR2 as YNFKEQ. The CDR3 contains 17 residues. The J segment lost 7 bases and the V segment lost 4 bases, leaving 11 bases of the junction unmatched. As DNA, the CDR3 is TGTGCCAGCAGCCCGAACACCAGGCTAGCGGGGGGGAATGAGCAGTTCTTC. Translated, it gives CASSPNTRLAGGNEQFF.

The V and J genes are TRBV19 and TRBJ2-2; D is perhaps TRBD1 (6 bases). There are 12 residues in the CDR3. The V gene's germline CDR1 is LNHDA and CDR2 SQIVND (reference sequence). Trimming removed 5 bases from V and 10 bases from J, with 11 bases in between. The CDR3 coding sequence is TGTGCCAGTAGTCCCTGGACAGCGGAGCTGTTTTTT. This gives the protein CASSPWTAELFF.

CDR3 region: CAIRADGQETQYF. Here the CDR3 DNA reads TGTGCCATCAGAGCCGACGGTCAAGAGACCCAGTACTTC. This chain joins TRBV10-3 and TRBJ2-5; the D is unclear. The CDR3 covers 13 residues. Per the germline V gene, CDR1 is ENHRY and CDR2 is SYGVKD. V was trimmed by 6 bases and J by 2 bases, leaving 10 bases between them.

The rearrangement uses TRBV19 and TRBJ2-7, with 10 bases fitting TRBD1. V trimming: 10 bases; J trimming: 5 bases; junction bases outside the gene matches: 20. The germline V gene encodes CDR1 LNHDA and CDR2 SQIVND (reference sequence). This CDR3 has 17 amino acids. The CDR3 sequence is CATQKRGLPGQGHEQYF. In DNA form, the CDR3 reads TGTGCCACCCAAAAAAGGGGGCTTCCGGGACAGGGGCACGAGCAGTACTTC. Supplemented by reference TRBV19 and TRBJ2-7, the full variable domain reads DGGITQSPKYLFRKEGQNVTLSCEQNLNHDAMYWYRQDPGQGLRLIYYSQIVNDFQKGDIAEGYSVSREKKESFPLTVTSAQKNPTAFYLCATQKRGLPGQGHEQYFGPGTRLTVT.

The chain links TRBV11-2 to TRBJ1-2, with a weak D call TRBD1 (5 bases). The length of the CDR3 is 14 residues. V gave up 5 bases and J gave up 5 bases, with 15 bases separating them. Germline CDR1 is SGHAT and CDR2 is FQNNGV. DNA of the CDR3: TGTGCCAGCAGCCCGGGGCGGGCCCTATATGGCTACACCTTC. Its translation: CASSPGRALYGYTF.

This chain uses TRBV7-2 with TRBJ1-6, with D tentatively TRBD1 (6 bases). V lost 11 bases, J lost 0 bases, and 14 bases lay in between. Germline assignment: CDR1 SGHTA and CDR2 FQGNSA. There are 15 residues in the CDR3. CDR3 residues: CALSGGASYNSPLHF. The CDR3 bases are TGTGCCCTTTCGGGGGGGGCCTCCTATAATTCACCCCTCCACTTT. The whole variable domain, filled in from reference TRBV7-2 and TRBJ1-6, reads GAGVSQSPSNKVTEKGKDVELRCDPISGHTALYWYRQSLGQGLEFLIYFQGNSAPDKSGLPSDRFSAERTGGSVSTLTIQRTQQEDSAVYLCALSGGASYNSPLHFGNGTRLTVT.

This rearrangement joins TRBV6-5 to TRBJ1-6, with TRBD1 identical over 7 bases. The CDR3 loop spans 15 amino acids. The J segment lost 8 bases and the V segment lost 5 bases, leaving 9 bases of the junction unmatched. Germline lookup yields CDR1 MNHEY and CDR2 SVGAGI. The CDR3 spells CASSRQGLVDSPLHF. The CDR3 bases are TGTGCCAGCAGTCGACAGGGACTTGTTGATTCACCCCTCCACTTT.

This clone has only one observation. This chain connects TRBV3-1 (or the pseudogene TRBV3-2) to TRBJ2-3; unclear D gene. This CDR3 has 15 residues. CDR1 and CDR2 from the germline V gene are LGHDT and YNNKEL (reference sequence). V was shortened by 0 bases and J by 0 bases, with 7 bases between the two germline ends. Here the CDR3 DNA reads TGTGCCAGCAGCCAAGAATCCGTTAGCACAGATACGCAGTATTTT. Protein: CASSQESVSTDTQYF.

The genes are TRBV4-3 and TRBJ1-2; the D gene is possibly TRBD1 (5 bases). Germline V gene sequence: CDR1 LGHNA, CDR2 YSLEER. This CDR3 comprises 14 residues. Trimming cost V 1 base and J 4 bases, with 10 bases left between them. The CDR3 reads CASSQVKGSYGYTF. CDR3 DNA sequence: TGCGCCAGCAGCCAAGTGAAGGGGAGCTATGGCTACACCTTC.

CDR3 sequence: CASSQGPGSLAETQYF. CDR3 DNA sequence: TGCGCCAGCAGCCAGGGGCCCGGCTCACTAGCGGAGACCCAGTACTTC. The chain links TRBV4-1 to TRBJ2-5; 7 bases map to TRBD2. The CDR3 sequence is 16 residues long. CDR1 and CDR2 (germline): MGHRA, YSYEKL. With 3 bases clipped from V and 5 bases from J, the junction kept 12 bases outside the gene matches.

V usage is TRBV2 and J usage is TRBJ2-2, with D perhaps TRBD1 (6 bases). V shed 5 bases and J shed 4 bases, with 11 bases lying between them. Germline loops: CDR1 SNHLY, CDR2 FYNNEI. The CDR3 extends over 14 amino acids. CDR3 DNA: TGTGCCAGCAGTCGCACAGGGCCCACCGGGGAGCTGTTTTTT. Encoded protein: CASSRTGPTGELFF.

The rearrangement uses TRBV27 and TRBJ2-7; D is ambiguous. CDR3 length: 14 amino acids. V was pared by 5 bases and J by 3 bases, with 14 bases between. Germline V lookup: CDR1 MNHEY, CDR2 SMNVEV (reference sequence). This CDR3 reads CASSLGKTGYEQYF. The CDR3, as DNA: TGTGCCAGCAGTCTCGGCAAAACGGGCTACGAGCAGTACTTC.

The rearrangement joins TRBV7-6 to TRBJ2-3; D gene unclear. The CDR3 has 16 amino acids. V lost 4 bases and J 2 bases, leaving 16 bases between the germline ends. Per germline, CDR1 SGHVS and CDR2 FNYEAQ. The CDR3 DNA reads as TGTGCCAGCAGCTCAACCTCCTTTACCTACACAGATACGCAGTATTTT. Translation: CASSSTSFTYTDTQYF. Drawing the rest from reference TRBV7-6 and TRBJ2-3, the complete variable domain is GAGVSQSPRYKVTKRGQDVALRCDPISGHVSLYWYRQALGQGPEFLTYFNYEAQQDKSGLPNDRFSAERPEGSISTLTIQRTEQRDSAMYRCASSSTSFTYTDTQYFGPGTRLTVL.

The V gene is TRBV19, the J gene TRBJ2-1; TRBD1 matches 9 bases. Looked up from germline, CDR1 is LNHDA and CDR2 is SQIVND (reference sequence). This CDR3 is 15 amino acids long. V lost 2 bases, J lost 8 bases, and 7 bases stayed unmatched. The CDR3 is CASSIMGTGTDEQFF. CDR3 nucleotide sequence: TGTGCCAGTAGTATAATGGGGACAGGGACCGATGAGCAGTTCTTC.

CDR3 DNA: TGTGCCAGCAGCTTTACTGGACAGGTTGACAATGAGCAGTTCTTC. This sequence encodes CASSFTGQVDNEQFF. V gene TRBV11-2 combines with J gene TRBJ2-1, with 7 nucleotides matching TRBD1. J was trimmed by 5 bases and V by 3 bases; bases with no gene match: 7. The CDR3 loop spans 15 amino acids. Germline CDR1 and CDR2: SGHAT and FQNNGV.

CDR3 loop: CASTPFAGGDTQYF. For the CDR3, the DNA is TGCGCCAGCACACCTTTTGCAGGCGGGGATACGCAGTATTTT. The chain has TRBV5-1 and TRBJ2-3, with D possibly TRBD2 on 5 matching bases. Germline V gene sequence: CDR1 SGHRS, CDR2 YFSETQ. The CDR3 is made up of 14 amino acids. V was pared by 6 bases and J by 6 bases, with 17 bases between.

The V call is TRBV5-5, the J call TRBJ1-1; tentative D call: TRBD1 (5 bases). The V end was cut by 5 bases, the J end by 6 bases, with 20 bases between. CDR1 is SGHKS, CDR2 YYEKEE, per germline (reference sequence). The CDR3 is 15 amino acids. The CDR3 loop reads CASRPEVGLFAEAFF. CDR3 DNA sequence: TGTGCCAGCAGGCCAGAGGTGGGGCTGTTCGCTGAAGCTTTCTTT.

This chain connects TRBV7-9 to TRBJ2-5; D might be TRBD2 (6 bases). The germline V gene encodes CDR1 SEHNR and CDR2 FQNEAQ (reference sequence). Trimming shortened V by 1 base and J by 1 base, and 13 bases separated the two germline ends. The CDR3 runs to 16 residues. The CDR3 sequence: CASSLGWGEIQETQYF. Written as DNA, the CDR3 is TGTGCCAGCAGCTTAGGGTGGGGGGAGATCCAAGAGACCCAGTACTTC.

The chain couples TRBV2 to TRBJ1-4; D is unresolved. The V end was cut by 4 bases, the J end by 0 bases, with 6 bases between. CDR1 is SNHLY and CDR2 is FYNNEI in the germline V gene. The CDR3 is 14 residues long. This CDR3 is CASSGWATNEKLFF. The CDR3 DNA reads TGTGCCAGCAGTGGATGGGCAACTAATGAAAAACTGTTTTTT.

The rearrangement links TRBV4-2 to TRBJ1-4; D might be TRBD1 (6 bases). The V end lost 3 bases, the J end lost 8 bases, and 16 bases lay between the germline ends. The CDR3 length is 15 residues. Germline CDR1 LGHNA, CDR2 YNFKEQ. The CDR3 coding sequence is TGTGCCAGCAGCCAGGACAGTGGGGGGGCGGAAAAACTGTTTTTT. As protein: CASSQDSGGAEKLFF.

V gene TRBV7-2 combines with J gene TRBJ2-1, with D unclear. CDR3 length equals 13 residues. V lost 1 base and J lost 7, with 8 bases in between. Germline V gene sequence: CDR1 SGHTA, CDR2 FQGNSA. The CDR3 nucleotides read TGTGCCAGCAGCTTAGTCGCCCGGAATGAGCAGTTCTTC. It codes for CASSLVARNEQFF.

The rearrangement links TRBV30 to TRBJ1-2, with TRBD1 identical over 7 bases. CDR3 length: 14 residues. The V gene end was trimmed by 2 bases and the J gene end by 4 bases; junction bases not matched to a gene: 7. Germline V gives CDR1 GTSNPN, CDR2 SVGIG (reference sequence). CDR3: CAWSRQGGSYGYTF. The CDR3 DNA sequence: TGTGCCTGGAGTCGTCAGGGGGGATCCTATGGCTACACCTTC.

This clone was observed once. This chain joins TRBV10-3 and TRBJ1-6, with TRBD1 matching 7 bases. The CDR3 spans 21 residues. The ends lost 7 bases at V and 0 bases at J; junction bases unmatched: 21. From germline, CDR1 is ENHRY and CDR2 SYGVKD. CDR3 nucleotides: TGTGCCATCACAGGGGGGCCTCCAACATGGGATTACAGCTCCTATAATTCACCCCTCCACTTT. Its translation: CAITGGPPTWDYSSYNSPLHF.

This clone was seen only once. The rearrangement uses TRBV10-2 and TRBJ2-1; D possibly corresponds to TRBD1 (6 bases). Germline V CDR1 and CDR2: WSHSY, SAAADI. Trimming cost V 3 bases and J 11 bases, with 14 bases left between them. This CDR3 spans 13 amino acids. CDR3 sequence: CASSDMMGAKQFF. DNA for the CDR3: TGCGCCAGCAGTGATATGATGGGGGCTAAGCAGTTCTTC.

The rearrangement joins TRBV11-2 to TRBJ2-5; unclear D gene. Trimming took off 6 bases at V and 6 bases at J, with 11 bases between the two ends. The CDR3 sequence is 12 residues long. Germline CDR1 is SGHAT and CDR2 is FQNNGV. The CDR3 here is CASSPSSKTQYF. The CDR3 coding sequence is TGTGCCAGCAGTCCCAGCAGCAAGACCCAGTACTTC.

The chain carries TRBV6-5 and TRBJ1-1, with D uncertain. Germline CDR1 is MNHEY and CDR2 is SVGAGI. CDR3 length equals 15 residues. Trimming shortened V by 7 bases and J by 5 bases, and 20 bases separated the two germline ends. CDR3 loop: CASTEELAGGTEAFF. CDR3 DNA: TGTGCCAGCACCGAAGAATTGGCAGGAGGGACTGAAGCTTTCTTT.

The CDR3 nucleotides read TGTGCCAGCAGTGAAGGGGGGGGGCTTTCCTTCAGTGAGCAGTTCTTC. Translating it yields CASSEGGGLSFSEQFF. This sequence joins TRBV6-1 and TRBJ2-1, with D perhaps TRBD2 (7 bases). The CDR3 has 16 residues. Germline V CDR1 and CDR2: MNHNS, SASEGT. Trimming pared 1 base from V and 9 bases from J, leaving 19 bases between.

This clone was observed once. In nucleotides, the CDR3 is TGTGCCAGCAGCAGCGGGGCGAACACCGGGGAGCTGTTTTTT. It encodes CASSSGANTGELFF. V is TRBV7-2 and J is TRBJ2-2; 7 positions agree with TRBD2. The germline V gene has CDR1 SGHTA and CDR2 FQGNSA. With V trimmed by 5 bases and J by 0 bases, 0 bases remained unmatched. The CDR3 spans 14 residues.